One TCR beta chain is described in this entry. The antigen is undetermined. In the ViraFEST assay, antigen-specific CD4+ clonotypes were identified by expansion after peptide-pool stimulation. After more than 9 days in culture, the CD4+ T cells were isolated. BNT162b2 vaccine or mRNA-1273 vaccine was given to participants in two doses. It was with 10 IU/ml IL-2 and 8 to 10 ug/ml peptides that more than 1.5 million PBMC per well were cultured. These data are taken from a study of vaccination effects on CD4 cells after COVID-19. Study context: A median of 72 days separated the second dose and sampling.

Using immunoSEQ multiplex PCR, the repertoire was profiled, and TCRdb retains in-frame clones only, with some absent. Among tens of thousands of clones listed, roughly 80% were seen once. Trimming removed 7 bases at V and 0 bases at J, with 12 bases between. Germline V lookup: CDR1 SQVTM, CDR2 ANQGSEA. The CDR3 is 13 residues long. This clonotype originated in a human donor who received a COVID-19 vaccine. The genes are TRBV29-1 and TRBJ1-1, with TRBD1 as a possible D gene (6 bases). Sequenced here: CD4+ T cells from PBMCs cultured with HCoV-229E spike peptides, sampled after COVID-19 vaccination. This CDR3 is CSATGQLNTEAFF. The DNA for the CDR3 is TGCAGCGCTACCGGACAGTTGAACACTGAAGCTTTCTTT.